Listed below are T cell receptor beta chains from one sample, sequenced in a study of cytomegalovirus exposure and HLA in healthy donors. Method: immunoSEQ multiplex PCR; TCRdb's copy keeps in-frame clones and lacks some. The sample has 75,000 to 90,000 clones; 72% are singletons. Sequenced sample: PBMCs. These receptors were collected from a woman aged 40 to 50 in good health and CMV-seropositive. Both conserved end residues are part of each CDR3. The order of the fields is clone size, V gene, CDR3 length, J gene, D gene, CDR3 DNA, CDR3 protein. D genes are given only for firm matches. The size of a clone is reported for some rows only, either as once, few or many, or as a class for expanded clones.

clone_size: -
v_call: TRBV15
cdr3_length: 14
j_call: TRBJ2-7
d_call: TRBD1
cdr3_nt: TGTGCCACCAGCAATGACAGGGGAAACTACGAGCAGTACTTC
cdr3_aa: CATSNDRGNYEQYF

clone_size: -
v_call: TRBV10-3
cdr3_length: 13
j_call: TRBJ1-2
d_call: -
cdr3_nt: TGTGCCATCAGGTCGGAGTCGACGTATGGCTACACCTTC
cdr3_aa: CAIRSESTYGYTF

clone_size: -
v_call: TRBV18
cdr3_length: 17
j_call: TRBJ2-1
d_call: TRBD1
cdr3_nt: TGTGCCAGCTCACCACCGGTGAGTGGGACAGTCCCCCATGAGCAGTTCTTC
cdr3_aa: CASSPPVSGTVPHEQFF

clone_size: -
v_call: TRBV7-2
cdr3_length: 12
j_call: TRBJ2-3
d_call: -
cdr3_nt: TGTGCCAGCAGCCAGGTAACAGATACGCAGTATTTT
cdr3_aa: CASSQVTDTQYF

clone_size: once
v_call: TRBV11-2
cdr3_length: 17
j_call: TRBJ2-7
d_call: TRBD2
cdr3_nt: TGTGCCAGCAGCGGTACCGGGACTAGCGGGAGCTCCTACGAGCAGTACTTC
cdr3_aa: CASSGTGTSGSSYEQYF

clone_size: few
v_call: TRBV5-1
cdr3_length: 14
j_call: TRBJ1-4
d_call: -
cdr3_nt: TGCGCCAGCAGCGCCGGACAGAGTAATGAAAAACTGTTTTTT
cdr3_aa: CASSAGQSNEKLFF

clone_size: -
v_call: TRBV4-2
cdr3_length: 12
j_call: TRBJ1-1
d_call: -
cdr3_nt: TGTGCCAGCACCAGGGGAAGAGGTGAAGCTTTCTTT
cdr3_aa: CASTRGRGEAFF

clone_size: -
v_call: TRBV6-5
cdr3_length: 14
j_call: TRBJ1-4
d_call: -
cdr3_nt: TGTGCCAGCACATCGGGGACACGCGATGAAAAACTGTTTTTT
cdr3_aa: CASTSGTRDEKLFF

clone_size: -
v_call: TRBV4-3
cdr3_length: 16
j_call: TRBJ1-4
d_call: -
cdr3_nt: TGCGCCAGCAGCCCCGATATAGTGGGGGCTCGGGAAAAACTGTTTTTT
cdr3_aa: CASSPDIVGAREKLFF

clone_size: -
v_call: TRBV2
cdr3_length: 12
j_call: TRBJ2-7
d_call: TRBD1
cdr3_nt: TGTGCCAGCAAGGACAGGGTAGGCGAGCAGTACTTC
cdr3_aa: CASKDRVGEQYF

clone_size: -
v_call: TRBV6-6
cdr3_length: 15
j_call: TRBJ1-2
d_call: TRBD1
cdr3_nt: TGTGCCAGCAGTAACCGACAGGGGCTTTCGATCGGCTACACCTTC
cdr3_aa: CASSNRQGLSIGYTF

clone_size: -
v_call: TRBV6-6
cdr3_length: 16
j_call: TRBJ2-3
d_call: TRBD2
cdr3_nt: TGTGCCAGCAGTTCCCAAAAAGCGGGGGACACAGATACGCAGTATTTT
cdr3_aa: CASSSQKAGDTDTQYF

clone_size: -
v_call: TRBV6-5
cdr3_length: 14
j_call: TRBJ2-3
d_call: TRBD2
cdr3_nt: TGTGCCAGCAGTTACGGACTAGCGGCAGATACGCAGTATTTT
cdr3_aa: CASSYGLAADTQYF

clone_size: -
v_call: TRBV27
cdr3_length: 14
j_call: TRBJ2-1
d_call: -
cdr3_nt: TGTGCCAGCAGACCAATCACTGGGAGGTATGAGCAGTTCTTC
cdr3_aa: CASRPITGRYEQFF

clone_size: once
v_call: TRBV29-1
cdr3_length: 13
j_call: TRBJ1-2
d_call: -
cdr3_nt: TGCAGCGTATTATTTGGGGGGGACTATGGCTACACCTTC
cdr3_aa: CSVLFGGDYGYTF

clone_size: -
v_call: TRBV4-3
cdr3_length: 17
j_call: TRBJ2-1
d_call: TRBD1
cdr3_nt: TGCGCCAGCAGCCAAGTGCGAGGACAGGGTGGTTACAATGAGCAGTTCTTC
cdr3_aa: CASSQVRGQGGYNEQFF

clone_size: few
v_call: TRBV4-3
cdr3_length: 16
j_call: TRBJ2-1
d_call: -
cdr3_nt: TGCGCCAGCAGCCAAGATCGCGGCGGGTGGGGGCATGAGCAGTTCTTC
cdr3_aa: CASSQDRGGWGHEQFF

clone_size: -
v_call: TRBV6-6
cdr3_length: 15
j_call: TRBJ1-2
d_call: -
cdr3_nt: TGTGCCAGCAGTTCCCTGACAGCTACAAACTATGGCTACACCTTC
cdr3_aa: CASSSLTATNYGYTF

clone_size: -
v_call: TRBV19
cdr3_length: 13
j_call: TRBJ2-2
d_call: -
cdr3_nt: TGTGCCAGTAAACAGTTCGGCTCCGGGGAGCTGTTTTTT
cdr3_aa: CASKQFGSGELFF

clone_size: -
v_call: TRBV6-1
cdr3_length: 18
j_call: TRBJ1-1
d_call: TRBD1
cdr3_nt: TGTGCCAGCAGTGACCGACAGGGGGCCCGACTAAGGAACACTGAAGCTTTCTTT
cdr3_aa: CASSDRQGARLRNTEAFF

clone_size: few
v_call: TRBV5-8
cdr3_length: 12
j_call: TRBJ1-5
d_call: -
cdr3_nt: TGTGCCAGCAGCTTGTATGATCAGCCCCAGCATTTT
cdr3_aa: CASSLYDQPQHF

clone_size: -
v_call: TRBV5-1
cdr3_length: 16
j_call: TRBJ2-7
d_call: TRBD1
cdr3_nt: TGCGCCAGCAGCTCCGGGGCGGGACAGGGATCCTACGAGCAGTACTTC
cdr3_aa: CASSSGAGQGSYEQYF

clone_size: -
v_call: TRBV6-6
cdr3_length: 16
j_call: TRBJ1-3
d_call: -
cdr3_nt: TGTGCCAGCAGTACATCGGACATCTCCTCTGGAAACACCATATATTTT
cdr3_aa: CASSTSDISSGNTIYF

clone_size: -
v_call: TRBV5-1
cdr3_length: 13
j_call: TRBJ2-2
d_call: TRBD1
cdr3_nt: TGCGCCAGCAGCTTGCAGGGGGCCGGGGAGCTGTTTTTT
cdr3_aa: CASSLQGAGELFF

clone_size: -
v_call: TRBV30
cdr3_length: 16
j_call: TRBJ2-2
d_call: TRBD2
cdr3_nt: TGTGCCTGGAGTCCCCCTACTAGCGGGCAAACCGGGGAGCTGTTTTTT
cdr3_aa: CAWSPPTSGQTGELFF

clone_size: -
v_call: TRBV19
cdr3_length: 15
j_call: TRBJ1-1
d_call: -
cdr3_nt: TGTGCCAGTAGTTTCATGGGTCAGGGGAGCACTGAAGCTTTCTTT
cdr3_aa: CASSFMGQGSTEAFF